The sequence of this TCR beta chain was determined in a study of blood T cell repertoires in COVID-19. Study details: PBMCs, B-cell-depleted T cells, or T cells provided the cDNA or gDNA that made up the material.

As handled by the study authors: Using reference gene primer amplification, nucleated cell counts were estimated. TCRdb's table, derived via immunoSEQ multiplex PCR, lists solely in-frame clones and lacks some. V and J calls plus clone size are reproduced from that table; the DNA served to infer D and trimming. The sample shows around 100,000 clones, about nine tenths of them seen only once. Germline CDR1 MNHEY, CDR2 SVGAGI. The CDR3 is 15 amino acids. Trimming cost V 5 bases and J 1 base; bases outside gene matches: 7. The chain has TRBV6-5 and TRBJ1-1; 7 bases fit TRBD1. This receptor was taken from a man aged 45-65 years with acute or convalescent COVID-19. The specimen was peripheral blood. The CDR3 reads CASSTRTGWNTEAFF. The DNA for the CDR3 is TGTGCCAGCAGTACCCGGACAGGATGGAACACTGAAGCTTTCTTT.